Many counts were recorded for the clone carrying this TCR beta chain. Assignments of participants to cohorts depended upon their own reported clinical history. Per the authors' pipeline: Reference gene primers were amplified, and this amplification served to estimate nucleated cell counts. The protocol was immunoSEQ multiplex PCR, while the TCRdb copy is restricted to in-frame clones and leaves out a portion. D and trimming were read from the DNA, whereas the V and J calls and clone size are those reported in that table. This table has about 300,000 clones, approximately 85% appearing once. The V gene's germline CDR1 is SGDLS and CDR2 YYNGEE. V dropped 4 bases and J dropped 8 bases, with 22 bases sitting between them. This CDR3 region has 16 residues. The sample originates from a study of blood T cell repertoires in COVID-19. Study-wide background: Italy, Spain and the United States were the sources of the convalescent and acute COVID-19 samples. PBMCs, B-cell-depleted T cells, or T cells provided the cDNA or gDNA that made up the material.

The chain has TRBV9 and TRBJ1-3; D is perhaps TRBD1 (5 bases). What was sequenced was PBMCs or T cells enriched from blood (not recorded which). This sequence originates from a man between 25 and 39 years old who had recovered from COVID-19. The CDR3 coding sequence is TGTGCCAGCAGCTCCCCTCGGGCAGGTGTAGGGGACACCATATATTTT. Translated, it gives CASSSPRAGVGDTIYF.